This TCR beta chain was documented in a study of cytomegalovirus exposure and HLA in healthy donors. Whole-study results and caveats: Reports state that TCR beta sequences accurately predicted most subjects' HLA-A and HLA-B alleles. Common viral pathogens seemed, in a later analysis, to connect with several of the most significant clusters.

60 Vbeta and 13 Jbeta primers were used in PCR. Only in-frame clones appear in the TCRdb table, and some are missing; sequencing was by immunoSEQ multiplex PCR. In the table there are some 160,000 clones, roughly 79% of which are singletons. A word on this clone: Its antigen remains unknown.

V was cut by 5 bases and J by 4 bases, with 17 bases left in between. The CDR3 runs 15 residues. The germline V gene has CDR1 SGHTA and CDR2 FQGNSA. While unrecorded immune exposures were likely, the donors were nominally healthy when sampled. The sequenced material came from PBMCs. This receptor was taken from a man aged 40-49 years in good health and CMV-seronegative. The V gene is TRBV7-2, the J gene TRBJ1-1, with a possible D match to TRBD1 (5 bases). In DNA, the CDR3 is TGTGCCAGCAGCCAGCACAGGCCCCCGGGCACTGAAGCTTTCTTT. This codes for CASSQHRPPGTEAFF. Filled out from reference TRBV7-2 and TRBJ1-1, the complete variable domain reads GAGVSQSPSNKVTEKGKDVELRCDPISGHTALYWYRQSLGQGLEFLIYFQGNSAPDKSGLPSDRFSAERTGGSVSTLTIQRTQQEDSAVYLCASSQHRPPGTEAFFGQGTRLTVV.